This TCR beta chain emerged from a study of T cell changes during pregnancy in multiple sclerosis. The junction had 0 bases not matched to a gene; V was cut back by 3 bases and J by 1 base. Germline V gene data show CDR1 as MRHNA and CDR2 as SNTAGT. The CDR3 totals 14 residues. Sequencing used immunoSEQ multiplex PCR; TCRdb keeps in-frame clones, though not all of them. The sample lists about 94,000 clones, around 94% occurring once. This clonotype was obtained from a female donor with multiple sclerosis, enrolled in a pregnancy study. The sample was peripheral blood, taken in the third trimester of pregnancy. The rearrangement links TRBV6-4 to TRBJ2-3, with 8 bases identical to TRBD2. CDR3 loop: CASSEAGGTDTQYF. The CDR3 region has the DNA TGTGCCAGCAGTGAAGCGGGAGGCACAGATACGCAGTATTTT.